The 29 T cell receptor beta chains in this list originate from one sample, sequenced in a study of T cell responses to AZD1222 COVID-19 vaccine (dated by TCRdb to the early 2020s). What this sample's time point label stands for: baseline before first vaccination. Libraries were made using the immunoSEQ multiplex PCR assay. This immuneACCESS table, as held by TCRdb, lists in-frame sequences with V and J called but not all clones. Of the missing ones, under half trace to an unresolved V gene in checked studies; the others have no known cause. The sample includes 90,000 or so clones, with over 70% observed a single time. The ten largest clones add up to around 17% of the sample. Specimen: peripheral blood, collected on day 0 of AZD1222 vaccination. These receptors were collected from an adult in good health.

The chain has TRBV5-1 and TRBJ1-1; D unclear. CDR1 and CDR2 from the germline V gene are SGHRS and YFSETQ. Trimming removed 0 bases from V and 1 base from J, with 22 bases in between. This CDR3 has 19 residues. The CDR3 loop reads CASSLVSVMGIEKNTEAFF. CDR3 DNA: TGCGCCAGCAGCTTGGTCAGTGTTATGGGAATAGAGAAGAACACTGAAGCTTTCTTT.

The chain employs TRBV9 and TRBJ2-7; 9 bases agree with TRBD1. Germline V gene lookup returns CDR1 SGDLS and CDR2 YYNGEE. The CDR3 spans 15 residues. The V segment lost 0 bases and the J segment 3 bases; nucleotides outside the gene matches: 4. The CDR3 sequence: CASSVAGTGFYEQYF. CDR3 nucleotide sequence: TGTGCCAGCAGCGTAGCCGGGACAGGGTTCTACGAGCAGTACTTC.

This CDR3 reads CASSLEPNSGNTIYF. The CDR3 DNA follows: TGCGCCAGCAGCTTGGAACCGAACTCTGGAAACACCATATATTTT. The V call is TRBV5-1, the J call TRBJ1-3; D call uncertain. This CDR3 is built from 15 residues. Germline V lookup: CDR1 SGHRS, CDR2 YFSETQ. V lost 0 bases, J lost 0 bases, and 7 bases lay in between. Drawing the rest from reference TRBV5-1 and TRBJ1-3, the complete variable domain is KAGVTQTPRYLIKTRGQQVTLSCSPISGHRSVSWYQQTPGQGLQFLFEYFSETQRNKGNFPGRFSGRQFSNSRSEMNVSTLELGDSALYLCASSLEPNSGNTIYFGEGSWLTVV.

The chain joins TRBV5-6 to TRBJ1-2, with a possible D match to TRBD1 (5 bases). Germline V lookup: CDR1 SGHDT, CDR2 YYEEEE. V was shortened by 4 bases and J by 0 bases, with 13 bases between the two germline ends. The CDR3 spans 15 residues. CDR3 region: CASSRRDRTNYGYTF. The DNA of the CDR3 is TGTGCCAGCAGCCGCCGGGACCGAACTAACTATGGCTACACCTTC.

This chain uses TRBV12-3 or TRBV12-4 with TRBJ1-1; no reliable D call. The ends were cut back, 3 bases at V and 10 bases at J, with 9 bases in the middle. The CDR3 extends over 11 amino acids. The CDR3 protein is CASSLEGRAFF. As DNA, the CDR3 is TGTGCCAGCAGTTTGGAGGGTAGAGCTTTCTTT.

The J gene is TRBJ2-1, the V gene TRBV3-1 (or the pseudogene TRBV3-2); 10 nucleotides line up with TRBD2. Germline V lookup: CDR1 LGHDT, CDR2 YNNKEL (reference sequence). The V segment lost 3 bases and the J segment 7 bases; nucleotides outside the gene matches: 9. The CDR3 is made up of 16 amino acids. The CDR3 region is CASSQSSGGRGNEQFF. The CDR3 DNA follows: TGTGCCAGCAGCCAGAGTAGCGGGGGGCGAGGGAATGAGCAGTTCTTC.

This chain links TRBV3-1 (or the pseudogene TRBV3-2) with TRBJ2-3; the D gene is possibly TRBD2 (5 bases). Trimming removed 1 base from V and 0 bases from J, with 5 bases in between. In germline, CDR1 is LGHDT, CDR2 YNNKEL (reference sequence). The CDR3 runs to 14 residues. In nucleotides, the CDR3 is TGTGCCAGCAGCCAAGCGGGGAGCACAGATACGCAGTATTTT. Protein product: CASSQAGSTDTQYF.

This clone was seen just once. The chain links TRBV11-2 to TRBJ1-2, with TRBD1 identical over 10 bases. The J segment lost 4 bases and the V segment lost 5 bases, leaving 1 base of the junction unmatched. The CDR3 runs 13 residues. Germline V gene sequence: CDR1 SGHAT, CDR2 FQNNGV. CDR3 region: CASSRDRGYGYTF. CDR3 nucleotide sequence: TGTGCCAGCAGCCGGGACAGGGGCTATGGCTACACCTTC. Full variable domain (outside the CDR3, taken from reference TRBV11-2 and TRBJ1-2): EAGVAQSPRYKIIEKRQSVAFWCNPISGHATLYWYQQILGQGPKLLIQFQNNGVVDDSQLPKDRFSAERLKGVDSTLKIQPAKLEDSAVYLCASSRDRGYGYTFGSGTRLTVV.

The V gene is TRBV27, the J gene TRBJ2-3, with D possibly TRBD2 on 5 matching bases. Germline V lookup: CDR1 MNHEY, CDR2 SMNVEV (reference sequence). The CDR3 is made up of 16 amino acids. Trimming took 6 bases from V and 0 from J, leaving 16 bases between them. CDR3 residues: CASSLLGDTSTDTQYF. Here the CDR3 DNA reads TGTGCCAGCAGCCTACTCGGGGATACTAGCACAGATACGCAGTATTTT.

The chain joins TRBV28 to TRBJ2-3; TRBD1 is a possible D gene (5 bases). Trimming pared 1 base from V and 0 bases from J, leaving 17 bases between. The CDR3 is made up of 18 amino acids. Germline CDR1 MDHEN, CDR2 SYDVKM. The CDR3 nucleotides are TGTGCCAGCAGTTTATTTTTGGACACCCAGACTAGCACAGATACGCAGTATTTT. This codes for CASSLFLDTQTSTDTQYF.

The chain has TRBV9 and TRBJ2-3; no reliable D call. V lost 0 bases and J lost 0, with 8 bases in between. This CDR3 region has 15 residues. Germline CDR1 reads SGDLS; CDR2 reads YYNGEE. For the CDR3, the DNA is TGTGCCAGCAGCGTAGAGTTGAAGAGCACAGATACGCAGTATTTT. This translates into CASSVELKSTDTQYF.

V usage is TRBV28 and J usage is TRBJ1-4, with TRBD1 identical over 9 bases. Germline CDR1 MDHEN, CDR2 SYDVKM. V was clipped by 6 bases and J by 11 bases; unmatched bases: 16. This CDR3 spans 16 amino acids. CDR3 sequence reads: CASRIAGGTGSTKLFF. The CDR3 DNA is TGTGCCAGCAGAATTGCCGGCGGGACAGGGAGTACGAAACTGTTTTTT.

This chain uses TRBV3-1 (or the pseudogene TRBV3-2) with TRBJ2-2; D remains ambiguous. The CDR3 covers 13 residues. The V and J ends lost 1 base and 7 bases respectively, with 7 bases between them. Germline V gives CDR1 LGHDT, CDR2 YNNKEL (reference sequence). Here the CDR3 DNA reads TGTGCCAGCAGCCAAGTAAGGAGCGGGGAGCTGTTTTTT. It encodes CASSQVRSGELFF.

The V call is TRBV29-1, the J call TRBJ1-1; D call uncertain. Germline V gene sequence: CDR1 SQVTM, CDR2 ANQGSEA. V lost 3 bases and J 6 bases, leaving 2 bases between the germline ends. The CDR3 contains 9 residues. CDR3 DNA sequence: TGCAGCGTTGAGTCTGAAGCTTTCTTT. Translated: CSVESEAFF.

The V call is TRBV25-1, the J call TRBJ2-7, with no clear D. Per germline, CDR1 MGHDK and CDR2 SYGVNS. V dropped 3 bases and J dropped 2 bases, with 8 bases sitting between them. The CDR3 is 13 amino acids. CDR3 amino acids: CASSDGGTYEQYF. As DNA, the CDR3 is TGTGCCAGCAGTGACGGCGGAACCTACGAGCAGTACTTC.

The chain employs TRBV25-1 and TRBJ2-1; D unclear. The V and J ends lost 2 bases and 4 bases respectively, with 9 bases between them. CDR3 length equals 14 residues. In germline, CDR1 is MGHDK, CDR2 SYGVNS. CDR3 loop: CASSEPESYNEQFF. The CDR3 DNA is TGTGCCAGCAGTGAACCTGAGTCGTACAATGAGCAGTTCTTC.

The rearrangement joins TRBV2 to TRBJ1-1; TRBD1 is a possible D gene (6 bases). V was pared by 6 bases and J by 1 base, with 12 bases between. There are 14 residues in the CDR3. Germline V CDR1 and CDR2: SNHLY, FYNNEI. The CDR3 DNA is TGTGCCAGCAGGGAAAAGGGGGGGAACACTGAAGCTTTCTTT. Translating gives CASREKGGNTEAFF.

This sequence joins TRBV5-5 and TRBJ2-7; 7 bases agree with TRBD1. Germline V lookup: CDR1 SGHKS, CDR2 YYEKEE (reference sequence). V was clipped by 4 bases and J by 3 bases; unmatched bases: 16. The CDR3 sequence is 17 residues long. Here the CDR3 reads CASSQGQRGAKDYEQYF. The CDR3 DNA follows: TGTGCCAGCAGCCAGGGACAGAGGGGAGCTAAAGACTACGAGCAGTACTTC.

The chain carries TRBV15 and TRBJ1-2, with TRBD1 as a possible D gene (5 bases). The CDR3 consists of 16 residues. Trimming stripped 0 bases from V and 6 bases from J, with 17 bases between. CDR1 LNHNV and CDR2 YYDKDF come from the germline V gene (reference sequence). In DNA form, the CDR3 reads TGTGCCACCAGCAGAGATCCAGGGTTAGTTGGAGATGGCTACACCTTC. Its translation is CATSRDPGLVGDGYTF.

This clone showed up just a few times. The chain uses TRBV18 and TRBJ2-7, with 8 positions matching TRBD1. V gave up 6 bases and J gave up 5 bases; unmatched junction bases: 6. The V gene's germline CDR1 is KGHSH and CDR2 LQKENI. This CDR3 has 13 amino acids. The CDR3 region has the DNA TGTGCCAGCTCGTCGAGACAGGGGAACGAGCAGTACTTC. Encoded protein: CASSSRQGNEQYF.

This clone was found a few times. This chain links TRBV13 with TRBJ2-7; 13 bases line up with TRBD2. V lost 5 bases to trimming and J lost 1 base; unmatched junction nucleotides: 11. From germline, CDR1 is PRHDT and CDR2 FYEKMQ (reference sequence). The CDR3 covers 18 residues. CDR3 protein: CASSPPLAGGGPSYEQYF. The CDR3 coding sequence is TGTGCCAGCAGCCCACCACTAGCGGGAGGGGGCCCATCCTACGAGCAGTACTTC.

This chain joins TRBV30 and TRBJ2-3, with a weak D call TRBD1 (5 bases). The CDR3 spans 16 residues. V was clipped by 0 bases and J by 10 bases, with 23 bases between them. From germline, CDR1 is GTSNPN and CDR2 SVGIG (reference sequence). The CDR3 spells CAWSVVDGAWGSSQYF. The CDR3, as DNA: TGTGCCTGGAGTGTCGTGGATGGGGCTTGGGGTTCTTCGCAGTATTTT.

This rearrangement joins TRBV27 to TRBJ2-3; D ambiguous. This CDR3 spans 14 amino acids. V was shortened by 0 bases and J by 3 bases, with 7 bases between the two germline ends. Germline V gene sequence: CDR1 MNHEY, CDR2 SMNVEV (reference sequence). The CDR3, as DNA: TGTGCCAGCAGTTTATCAGGGTTTACAGATACGCAGTATTTT. This codes for CASSLSGFTDTQYF.

The chain carries TRBV3-1 (or the pseudogene TRBV3-2) and TRBJ1-2, with 9 positions matching TRBD1. The length of the CDR3 is 15 residues. Germline V gene lookup returns CDR1 LGHDT and CDR2 YNNKEL (reference sequence). The trim removed 5 bases at V and 5 bases at J, leaving 9 bases unmatched. The CDR3 spells CASSGGTGRTYGYTF. The CDR3 DNA is TGTGCCAGCAGCGGGGGGACAGGGCGAACGTATGGCTACACCTTC.

The chain combines TRBV27 with TRBJ2-2; D is unclear. V dropped 0 bases and J dropped 0 bases, with 8 bases sitting between them. From germline, CDR1 is MNHEY and CDR2 SMNVEV (reference sequence). The CDR3 runs 16 residues. The CDR3, as DNA: TGTGCCAGCAGTTTATCTGCTGCCACGAACACCGGGGAGCTGTTTTTT. Residues: CASSLSAATNTGELFF.

The chain is built from TRBV19 and TRBJ1-2; 8 bases agree with TRBD1. The CDR3 runs to 15 residues. Looked up from germline, CDR1 is LNHDA and CDR2 is SQIVND (reference sequence). The trim removed 5 bases at V and 8 bases at J, leaving 13 bases unmatched. In DNA, the CDR3 is TGTGCCAGTAGTTCCCTTCAGGACAGGGCGGGCGGCTACACCTTC. As protein: CASSSLQDRAGGYTF.

V and J are TRBV12-2 and TRBJ1-6. TRBV12-2 is given as a pseudogene. There are 21 residues in the CDR3. The CDR3 nucleotides read TGTGCAAGTCGCTTAGCGCGTAGGGGAGAACTAACCCTTCCCTATAATTCACCCCTCCACTTT. Protein: CASRLARRGELTLPYNSPLHF.

This chain links TRBV28 with TRBJ1-4; 9 bases are shared with TRBD1. Germline trimming cut 3 bases from V and 14 bases from J; bases unmatched to any gene: 10. The CDR3 is 14 amino acids. Looked up from germline, CDR1 is MDHEN and CDR2 is SYDVKM. The chain's CDR3 is CASSLGGGQGPLFF. In DNA form, the CDR3 reads TGTGCCAGCAGTTTGGGGGGGGGACAGGGTCCTCTGTTTTTT.

V is TRBV5-4 and J is TRBJ1-1, with D hard to call. Germline V gene data show CDR1 as SGHNT and CDR2 as YYREEE (reference sequence). V was pared by 4 bases and J by 1 base, with 11 bases between. The CDR3 runs to 14 residues. The CDR3 is CASSLRAGNTEAFF. The CDR3 DNA is TGTGCCAGCAGCCTCCGAGCGGGGAACACTGAAGCTTTCTTT.